The 2 T cell receptor beta chains below all came from one sample that was sequenced in a study of a mutant IDH1 vaccine in newly diagnosed glioma. Time point meaning: week 11, during vaccination. One vaccine dose held 300 ug of mutant IDH1 20-mer peptide and came with topical imiquimod. These receptors' antigens are unknown. Libraries were prepared by immunoSEQ multiplex PCR; TCRdb keeps only in-frame clonotypes and omits some of them. In the table there are fewer than 35,000 clones, nearly 90% of which are singletons. The specimen was PBMCs, collected from a glioma patient whose treatment included an IDH1 peptide vaccine. The receptors were sampled from a man between 18 and 35 years old with glioma.

The chain couples TRBV4-2 to TRBJ2-3; no definite D call. Germline V gives CDR1 LGHNA, CDR2 YNFKEQ. V lost 5 bases and J lost 2, with 11 bases in between. This CDR3 has 14 residues. CDR3 DNA sequence: TGTGCCAGCAGCGTTGGTCTATACACAGATACGCAGTATTTT. Translating gives CASSVGLYTDTQYF.

The rearrangement joins TRBV29-1 to TRBJ2-1; 7 positions agree with TRBD2. The junction had 8 bases not matched to a gene; V was cut back by 7 bases and J by 2 bases. CDR3 length: 14 amino acids. The V gene's germline CDR1 is SQVTM and CDR2 ANQGSEA. The CDR3 sequence: CSATGLGTYNEQFF. CDR3 nucleotides: TGCAGCGCCACCGGACTAGGGACCTACAATGAGCAGTTCTTC.